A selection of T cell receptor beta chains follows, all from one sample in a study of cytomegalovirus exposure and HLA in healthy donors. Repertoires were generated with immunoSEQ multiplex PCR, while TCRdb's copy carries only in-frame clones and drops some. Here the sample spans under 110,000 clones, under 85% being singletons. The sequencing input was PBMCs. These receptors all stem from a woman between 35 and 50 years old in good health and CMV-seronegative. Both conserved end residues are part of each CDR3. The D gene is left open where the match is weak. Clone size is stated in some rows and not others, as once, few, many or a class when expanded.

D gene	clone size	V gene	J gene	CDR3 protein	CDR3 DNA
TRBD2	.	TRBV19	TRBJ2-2	CASSIPAGGPVTGELFF	TGTGCCAGTAGTATCCCAGCGGGAGGGCCGGTCACCGGGGAGCTGTTTTTT
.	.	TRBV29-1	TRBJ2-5	CSVEGGMYQETQYF	TGCAGCGTTGAAGGCGGTATGTACCAAGAGACCCAGTACTTC
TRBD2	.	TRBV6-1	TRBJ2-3	CASSELAGSTDTQYF	TGTGCCAGCAGTGAGCTAGCGGGGAGCACAGATACGCAGTATTTT
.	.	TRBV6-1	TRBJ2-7	CASSLGGYEQYF	TGTGCCAGCTCCCTGGGGGGCTACGAGCAGTACTTC
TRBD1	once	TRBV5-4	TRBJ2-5	CASSTRQGAFQETQYF	TGTGCCAGCAGCACAAGACAGGGGGCGTTCCAAGAGACCCAGTACTTC
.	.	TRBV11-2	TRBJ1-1	CASSLGDILGEAFF	TGTGCCAGCAGCTTAGGGGACATCCTAGGAGAAGCTTTCTTT
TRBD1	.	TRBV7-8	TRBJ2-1	CASSSSGTESSYNEQFF	TGTGCCAGCAGCTCATCCGGGACAGAGAGCTCCTACAATGAGCAGTTCTTC
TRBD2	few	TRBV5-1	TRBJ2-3	CASSLLAGGTDTQYF	TGCGCCAGCAGCTTATTAGCGGGGGGGACAGATACGCAGTATTTT
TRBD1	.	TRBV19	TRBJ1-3	CASSTPGQGDGNTIYF	TGTGCCAGTAGTACCCCAGGACAGGGGGACGGAAACACCATATATTTT
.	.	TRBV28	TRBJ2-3	CASSPRSRSSTDTQYF	TGTGCCAGCAGTCCCCGCTCGCGGTCTAGCACAGATACGCAGTATTTT
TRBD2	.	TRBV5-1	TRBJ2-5	CASSSGLAGGKETQYF	TGCGCCAGCAGCTCAGGACTAGCGGGGGGGAAAGAGACCCAGTACTTC
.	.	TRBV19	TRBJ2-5	CATSSGETQYF	TGTGCCACCTCCTCAGGGGAGACCCAGTACTTC
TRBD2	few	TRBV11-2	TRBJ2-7	CASSLGLAGLVYEQYF	TGTGCCAGCAGCTTGGGACTAGCGGGGTTAGTCTACGAGCAGTACTTC
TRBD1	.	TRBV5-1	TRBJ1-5	CASSLGTGRHQPQHF	TGCGCCAGCAGCTTGGGGACAGGTAGACATCAGCCCCAGCATTTT
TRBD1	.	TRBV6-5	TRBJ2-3	CASSPTGASTDTQYF	TGTGCCAGCAGTCCGACAGGGGCATCGACAGATACGCAGTATTTT
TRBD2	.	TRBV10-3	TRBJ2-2	CAIRGTSGRPGELFF	TGTGCCATCAGAGGGACTAGCGGGAGGCCCGGGGAGCTGTTTTTT
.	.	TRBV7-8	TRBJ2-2	CASSLVRTGELFF	TGTGCCAGCAGCTTAGTACGGACGGGAGAGCTGTTTTTT
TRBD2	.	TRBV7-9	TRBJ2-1	CASSSPGAGDYNEQFF	TGTGCCAGCAGCTCCCCAGGAGCGGGGGACTACAATGAGCAGTTCTTC
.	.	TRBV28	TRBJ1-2	CASSLSPYGYTF	TGTGCCAGCAGTTTAAGCCCGTATGGCTACACCTTC
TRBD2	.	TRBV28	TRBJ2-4	CAISGGELAKNIQYF	TGTGCCATTTCGGGGGGGGAACTAGCCAAAAACATTCAGTACTTC
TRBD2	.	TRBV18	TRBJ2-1	CASSPLLSGSGAYNEQFF	TGTGCCAGCTCACCTCTATTAAGCGGGAGTGGTGCGTACAATGAGCAGTTCTTC
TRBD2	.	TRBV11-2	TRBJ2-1	CASSLLAGGIADEQFF	TGTGCCAGCAGCTTACTAGCGGGAGGCATAGCCGATGAGCAGTTCTTC
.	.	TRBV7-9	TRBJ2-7	CASSQWQGRSYEQYF	TGTGCCAGCAGCCAGTGGCAGGGGCGCTCCTACGAGCAGTACTTC
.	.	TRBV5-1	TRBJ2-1	CASSLAASGPGEQFF	TGCGCCAGCAGCTTGGCTGCGAGCGGACCGGGTGAGCAGTTCTTC
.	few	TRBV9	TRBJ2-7	CASSVGGASDEQYF	TGTGCCAGCAGCGTAGGCGGGGCTAGTGACGAGCAGTACTTC
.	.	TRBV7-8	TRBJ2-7	CASSLGVTTPYYEQYF	TGTGCCAGCAGCTTGGGCGTGACTACCCCCTACTACGAGCAGTACTTC
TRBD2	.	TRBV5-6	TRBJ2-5	CASSWGTSGGWTQYF	TGTGCCAGCAGCTGGGGGACTAGCGGGGGGTGGACCCAGTACTTC
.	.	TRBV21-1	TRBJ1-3	CASSKRGPHSGNTIYF	TGTGCCAGCAGCAAGAGAGGCCCGCACTCTGGAAACACCATATATTTT
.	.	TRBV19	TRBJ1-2	CASMSGLPYGYTF	TGTGCCAGTATGAGTGGTTTACCCTATGGCTACACCTTC
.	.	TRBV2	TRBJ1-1	CASTRGTNTEAFF	TGTGCCAGCACCCGGGGGACGAACACTGAAGCTTTCTTT
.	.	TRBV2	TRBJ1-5	CASKVDSYQPQHF	TGTGCCAGCAAGGTGGACAGCTATCAGCCCCAGCATTTT